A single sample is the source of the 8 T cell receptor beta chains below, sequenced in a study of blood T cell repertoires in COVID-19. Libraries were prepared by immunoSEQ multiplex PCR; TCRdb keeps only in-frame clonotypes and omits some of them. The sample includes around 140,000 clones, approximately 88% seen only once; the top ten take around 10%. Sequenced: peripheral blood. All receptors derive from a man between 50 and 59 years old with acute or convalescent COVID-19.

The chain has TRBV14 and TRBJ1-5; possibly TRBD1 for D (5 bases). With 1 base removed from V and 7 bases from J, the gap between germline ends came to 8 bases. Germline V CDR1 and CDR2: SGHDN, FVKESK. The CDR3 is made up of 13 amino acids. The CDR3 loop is CASSQGPGQPQHF. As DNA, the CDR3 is TGTGCCAGCAGCCAAGGGCCAGGGCAGCCCCAGCATTTT.

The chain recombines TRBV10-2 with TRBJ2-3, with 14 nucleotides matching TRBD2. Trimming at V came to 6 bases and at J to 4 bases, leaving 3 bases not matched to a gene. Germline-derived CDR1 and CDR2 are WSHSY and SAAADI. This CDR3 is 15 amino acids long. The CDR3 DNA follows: TGCGCCAGCAGCCCGGGACTAGCGGGAGCAGATACGCAGTATTTT. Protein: CASSPGLAGADTQYF.

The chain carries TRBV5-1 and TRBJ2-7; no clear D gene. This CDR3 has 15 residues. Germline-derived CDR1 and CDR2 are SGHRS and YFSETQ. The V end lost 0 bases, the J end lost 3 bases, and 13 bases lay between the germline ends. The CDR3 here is CASSLAFTADYEQYF. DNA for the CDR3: TGCGCCAGCAGCTTGGCCTTTACAGCAGACTACGAGCAGTACTTC. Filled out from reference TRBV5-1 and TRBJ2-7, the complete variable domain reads KAGVTQTPRYLIKTRGQQVTLSCSPISGHRSVSWYQQTPGQGLQFLFEYFSETQRNKGNFPGRFSGRQFSNSRSEMNVSTLELGDSALYLCASSLAFTADYEQYFGPGTRLTVT.

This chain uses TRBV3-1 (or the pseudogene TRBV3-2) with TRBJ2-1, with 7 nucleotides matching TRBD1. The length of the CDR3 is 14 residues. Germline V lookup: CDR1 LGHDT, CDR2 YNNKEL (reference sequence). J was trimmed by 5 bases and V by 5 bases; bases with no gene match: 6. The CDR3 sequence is CASSSTGFNNEQFF. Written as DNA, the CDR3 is TGTGCCAGCAGCTCGACAGGGTTCAACAATGAGCAGTTCTTC.

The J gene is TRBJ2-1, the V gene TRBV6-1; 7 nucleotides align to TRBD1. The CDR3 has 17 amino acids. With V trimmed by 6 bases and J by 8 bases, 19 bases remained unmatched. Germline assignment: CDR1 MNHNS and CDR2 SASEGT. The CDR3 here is CASRETIRTGFRDEQFF. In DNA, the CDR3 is TGTGCCAGCAGGGAAACTATTAGGACAGGTTTTCGGGATGAGCAGTTCTTC.

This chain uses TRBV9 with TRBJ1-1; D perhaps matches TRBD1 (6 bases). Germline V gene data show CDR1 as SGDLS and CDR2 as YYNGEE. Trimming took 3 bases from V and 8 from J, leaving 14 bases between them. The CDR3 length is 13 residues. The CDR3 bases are TGTGCCAGCAGCGCCCAGACGACAGGAGAAGCTTTCTTT. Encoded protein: CASSAQTTGEAFF. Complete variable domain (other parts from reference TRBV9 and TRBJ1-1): DSGVTQTPKHLITATGQRVTLRCSPRSGDLSVYWYQQSLDQGLQFLIQYYNGEERAKGNILERFSAQQFPDLHSELNLSSLELGDSALYFCASSAQTTGEAFFGQGTRLTVV.

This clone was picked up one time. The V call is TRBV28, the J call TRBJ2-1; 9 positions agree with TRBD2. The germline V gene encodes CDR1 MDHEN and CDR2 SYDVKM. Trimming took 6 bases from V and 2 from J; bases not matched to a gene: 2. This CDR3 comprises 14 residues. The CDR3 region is CASRLAGAYNEQFF. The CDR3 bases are TGTGCCAGCAGATTAGCGGGAGCCTACAATGAGCAGTTCTTC.

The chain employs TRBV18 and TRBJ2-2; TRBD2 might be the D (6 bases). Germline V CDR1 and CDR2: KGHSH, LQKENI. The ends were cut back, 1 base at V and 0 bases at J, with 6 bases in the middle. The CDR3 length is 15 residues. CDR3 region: CASSPRRANTGELFF. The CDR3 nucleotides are TGTGCCAGCTCACCACGGAGGGCGAACACCGGGGAGCTGTTTTTT. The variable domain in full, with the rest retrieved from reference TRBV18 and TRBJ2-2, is NAGVMQNPRHLVRRRGQEARLRCSPMKGHSHVYWYRQLPEEGLKFMVYLQKENIIDESGMPKERFSAEFPKEGPSILRIQQVVRGDSAAYFCASSPRRANTGELFFGEGSRLTVL.